Below, one T cell receptor beta chain is given with its context. This record comes from a study of blood T cell repertoires in COVID-19. Study overall: Sources were T cells, B-cell-depleted T cells, or PBMCs; the material itself was cDNA or gDNA.

Per the germline V gene, CDR1 is KGHSH and CDR2 is LQKENI. This CDR3 has 13 residues. V was trimmed by 1 base and J by 6 bases, leaving 9 bases between them. Study processing details: Amplifying reference gene primers gave estimates of nucleated cell counts. Method: immunoSEQ multiplex PCR; TCRdb's copy keeps in-frame clones and lacks some. V and J calls plus clone size are reproduced from that table; the DNA served to infer D and trimming. The table includes about 100,000 clones, 65% to 80% detected once. The TCR was taken from a woman aged 40 to 50 with acute or convalescent COVID-19. The V call is TRBV18, the J call TRBJ1-2; D is ambiguous. Sequenced: peripheral blood. CDR3 loop: CASSPQDNHGYTF. CDR3 in DNA: TGTGCCAGCTCACCACAAGACAATCATGGCTACACCTTC.